This TCR beta chain was sequenced in a study of response to subunit inactivated influenza vaccine. Study outcomes and limitations: Every seasonal influenza vaccination brings in few new T cells, the authors suggested.

In regard to this clonotype: Its antigen is not known.

TCRdb processed the RT-PCR reads anew with MiXCR; each CDR3 protein has one entry. Here the sample spans over 800,000 distinct CDR3 sequences, over 20% being singletons. The V gene end was trimmed by 1 base and the J gene end by 6 bases; junction bases not matched to a gene: 6. This CDR3 region has 16 residues. Germline V gives CDR1 ENHRY, CDR2 SYGVKD. This clonotype was obtained from a man aged 50-59 years who received an inactivated influenza vaccine. Sequenced material: PBMCs from blood, taken more than 4 days after vaccination. This chain connects TRBV10-3 to TRBJ2-1, with 10 bases aligning to TRBD2. CDR3 sequence reads: CAISEFEREGLNEQFF. For the CDR3, the DNA is TGTGCCATCAGTGAGTTCGAGCGGGAGGGCCTCAATGAGCAGTTCTTC.